This T cell receptor beta chain comes out of a study of CD8 T cells in ankylosing spondylitis. One entry per CDR3 protein results from TCRdb running MiXCR on the 5' RACE reads. There are some 840,000 distinct CDR3 sequences in the sample; about 10% occur only once, and just over 0.5% lies in the top ten. A few counts support this clonotype. Its antigen remains unidentified. Whole-study results and caveats: Disease-associated clones were CD8+ and fairly uncommon in peripheral blood. Blood from ankylosing spondylitis patients appeared to carry a characteristic roughly 8-variant TCR beta motif. Several of the motif variants were reported before in synovial fluid and blood from reactive arthritis.

The receptor's source is a male donor with ankylosing spondylitis. Sample: blood, either unsorted or a sorted T cell fraction (not recorded which).

In DNA form, the CDR3 reads TGTGCCAGCGGAAGGGCGAACACTGAAGCTTTCTTT. Translation: CASGRANTEAFF. J is TRBJ1-1 and V is TRBV6-5, with D hard to call. V gave up 8 bases and J gave up 1 base, with 8 bases separating them. Per the germline V gene, CDR1 is MNHEY and CDR2 is SVGAGI. The CDR3 totals 12 residues.